These 10 T cell receptor beta chains came from one sample sequenced in a study of OX40 agonist ivuxolimab in advanced cancers. Clones were read by immunoSEQ multiplex PCR, and TCRdb kept only the in-frame ones, dropping some. Found here are about 93,000 clones, about 91% of them singletons; the top ten hold more than 0.5%. Here the sequenced sample was CD4+ or CD8+ T cells sorted from blood, taken in a trial of the OX40 agonist ivuxolimab. Every receptor here comes from an adult with an advanced solid tumor such as melanoma, head and neck, liver or kidney cancer.

CDR3 sequence (DNA): TGTGCCAGCAGCTTTGGCGGGGTTAGCACAGATACGCAGTATTTT. It translates to CASSFGGVSTDTQYF. This chain uses TRBV7-3 with TRBJ2-3, with a tentative D call TRBD2 (6 bases). The CDR3 is made up of 15 amino acids. Trimming stripped 3 bases from V and 0 bases from J, with 10 bases between. Per the germline V gene, CDR1 is SGHTA and CDR2 is FQGTGA. Full variable domain (remainder filled in from reference TRBV7-3 and TRBJ2-3): GAGVSQTPSNKVTEKGKYVELRCDPISGHTALYWYRQSLGQGPEFLIYFQGTGAADDSGLPNDRFFAVRPEGSVSTLKIQRTERGDSAVYLCASSFGGVSTDTQYFGPGTRLTVL.

This chain uses TRBV2 with TRBJ2-2, with TRBD1 matching over 9 bases. CDR1 and CDR2 from the germline V gene are SNHLY and FYNNEI. The ends lost 4 bases at V and 0 bases at J; junction bases unmatched: 3. This CDR3 spans 16 amino acids. The CDR3 reads CASSGTGGTNTGELFF. CDR3 DNA sequence: TGTGCCAGCAGTGGTACAGGGGGCACGAACACCGGGGAGCTGTTTTTT.

Comments on this clone: One junction end does not reproduce the germline sequence, and a read error may be involved. The chain couples TRBV5-5 to TRBJ2-3; D call uncertain. The CDR3 loop spans 13 amino acids. CDR1 and CDR2 (germline): SGHKS, YYEKEE (reference sequence). The CDR3 spells CARSFEERDTQYF. CDR3 sequence (DNA): TGTGCCAGAAGCTTCGAGGAACGAGATACGCAGTATTTT.

The chain recombines TRBV27 with TRBJ2-1; 8 positions agree with TRBD1. The CDR3 contains 16 residues. The ends lost 6 bases at V and 0 bases at J; junction bases unmatched: 7. Per the germline V gene, CDR1 is MNHEY and CDR2 is SMNVEV (reference sequence). The CDR3 protein is CASSRQGQSSYNEQFF. DNA of the CDR3: TGTGCCAGCAGCCGACAGGGGCAAAGCTCCTACAATGAGCAGTTCTTC.

The chain joins TRBV14 to TRBJ2-2, with D maybe TRBD1 (6 bases). V gave up 4 bases and J gave up 5 bases, with 8 bases separating them. This CDR3 contains 13 residues. Germline V lookup: CDR1 SGHDN, CDR2 FVKESK. CDR3 bases: TGTGCCAGCAGCCCGCAGGGGACCGGGGAGCTGTTTTTT. It specifies CASSPQGTGELFF.

V usage is TRBV19 and J usage is TRBJ1-5, with a tentative D call TRBD1 (5 bases). Germline loops: CDR1 LNHDA, CDR2 SQIVND (reference sequence). The CDR3 is made up of 15 amino acids. V gave up 1 base and J gave up 3 bases, with 10 bases separating them. CDR3 loop: CASSIGGRTNQPQHF. The CDR3 DNA reads TGTGCCAGTAGTATAGGGGGACGGACCAATCAGCCCCAGCATTTT.

The chain carries TRBV28 and TRBJ2-3; TRBD1 aligns across 8 bases. Germline loops: CDR1 MDHEN, CDR2 SYDVKM. This CDR3 has 17 residues. J lost 4 bases, V lost 8 bases, and 17 bases had no gene match. CDR3 sequence reads: CASVPAVGRGRADTQYF. The CDR3 nucleotides are TGTGCCAGCGTTCCCGCGGTCGGCAGGGGGCGGGCAGATACGCAGTATTTT.

This chain joins TRBV27 and TRBJ2-6; D is unclear. Germline CDR1 reads MNHEY; CDR2 reads SMNVEV (reference sequence). This CDR3 contains 13 residues. The ends were cut back, 0 bases at V and 4 bases at J, with 1 base in the middle. CDR3 amino acids: CASSLSGANVLTF. The CDR3, as DNA: TGTGCCAGCAGTTTATCCGGGGCCAACGTCCTGACTTTC.

The chain employs TRBV6-6 and TRBJ2-7; D unresolved. This CDR3 contains 15 residues. In germline, CDR1 is MNHNY, CDR2 SVGAGI (reference sequence). Trimming cost V 7 bases and J 5 bases, with 21 bases left between them. CDR3 DNA: TGTGCCAGCACCACGGGTCCGGTTCCATCCCACGAGCAGTACTTC. Amino acid sequence: CASTTGPVPSHEQYF.

This clone was counted once. CDR3 DNA: TGTGCCTTGCAACCGGACATCAAACTAGAAGCTTTCTTT. Translated, it gives CALQPDIKLEAFF. The gene calls are TRBV30 and TRBJ1-1; perhaps TRBD1 as D (5 bases). This CDR3 region has 13 residues. The germline CDR1 and CDR2 sequences are GTSNPN and SVGIG (reference sequence). Trimming stripped 7 bases from V and 8 bases from J, with 20 bases between.